The rows below give T cell receptor beta chains drawn from one sample of a study of CD8 T cells in ankylosing spondylitis. A single record per CDR3 protein comes from TCRdb applying MiXCR to the 5' RACE reads. The table lists nearly 250,000 distinct CDR3 sequences, more than 25% of them singletons. Sequencing input: blood, either unsorted or a sorted T cell fraction (not recorded which). These receptors all come from a male donor with ankylosing spondylitis or in good health (not recorded which). The CDR3 runs from the conserved cysteine through the conserved F or W. The D gene is left open where the match is weak. Where a row states a size, it is once, few, many or the class of an expanded clone; other rows omit it.

TRBV6-5	few	.	TRBJ1-1	TGTGCCAGCCGGAGAGGAAGCACTGAAGCTTTCTTT	CASRRGSTEAFF
TRBV5-6	.	TRBD1	TRBJ2-2	TGTGCCAGCAGCTGGACAGGGGGCGGGGAGCTGTTTTTT	CASSWTGGGELFF
TRBV20-1	.	.	TRBJ2-7	TGCAGTGCTAAACGGGGGGCGTACGAGCAGTACTTC	CSAKRGAYEQYF
TRBV27	few	TRBD1	TRBJ1-2	TGTGCCACTAACATCAAGGGGGCTTATGGCTACACCTTC	CATNIKGAYGYTF
TRBV20-1	.	TRBD1	TRBJ1-1	TGCAGTGCTAGAGTTGGACAGGGGGCTCGGGAAGCTTTCTTT	CSARVGQGAREAFF
TRBV20-1	many	.	TRBJ2-3	TGCAGTGCTAGATGGATCGGCCCAACAGATACGCAGTATTTT	CSARWIGPTDTQYF
TRBV29-1	.	.	TRBJ2-4	TGCAGCGTTGGACTCAGGACCAAAAACATTCAGTACTTC	CSVGLRTKNIQYF
TRBV12-3/TRBV12-4	.	.	TRBJ1-1	TGTGCCAGCAGTTTAAACAGGCATTACACTGAAGCTTTCTTT	CASSLNRHYTEAFF
TRBV5-1	few	.	TRBJ2-2	TGCGCCAGCAGTTCGGACTTGCCCGCCGGGGAGCTGTTTTTT	CASSSDLPAGELFF
TRBV20-1	few	TRBD2	TRBJ2-3	TGCAGTGCGCGACTAGCGGATGCAGATACGCAGTATTTT	CSARLADADTQYF
TRBV4-1	few	TRBD2	TRBJ2-1	TGCGCCAGCAGCCTACGACGACTGGAACTAGCGGGACCCTACAATGAGCAGTTCTTC	CASSLRRLELAGPYNEQFF
TRBV20-1	.	.	TRBJ1-1	TGCAGTGCCCCCCCAAACGGGGACACTGAAGCTTTCTTT	CSAPPNGDTEAFF
TRBV20-1	many	.	TRBJ1-2	TGCAGTGCTAGAGAGGACAGCCAGAATGGCTACACCTTC	CSAREDSQNGYTF
TRBV20-1	.	.	TRBJ1-5	TGCAGTGCTAGGCCGGGCTTCCTTCAGCCCCAGCATTTT	CSARPGFLQPQHF
TRBV28	.	TRBD1	TRBJ2-7	TGTGCCAGCAGTTCCGTCAGGGGGCTGGAGCAGTACTTC	CASSSVRGLEQYF
TRBV6-1	.	TRBD1	TRBJ2-7	TGTGCCAGCAGCGATAGACAGGGGGCTTGGGACGAGCAGTACTTC	CASSDRQGAWDEQYF
TRBV12-3/TRBV12-4	few	TRBD2	TRBJ2-7	TGTGCCAGCAGTTTATACGCGGGGACTAACTACGAGCAGTACTTC	CASSLYAGTNYEQYF
TRBV6-5	few	TRBD1	TRBJ2-7	TGTGCCAGCAGTTCCCTAACAGGGGGCGATGCCTACGAGCAGTACTTC	CASSSLTGGDAYEQYF
TRBV29-1	.	.	TRBJ2-7	TGCAGCGTTGAAGATAAGGGGTGGCAGTACTTC	CSVEDKGWQYF
TRBV12-3/TRBV12-4	.	.	TRBJ2-3	TGTGCCAGCAGATCCTGGGGAGGCGATACGCAGTATTTT	CASRSWGGDTQYF
TRBV4-1	.	.	TRBJ2-1	TGCGCCAGCAGCGTCCTTATGGCGGAAAACTACAATGAGCAGTTCTTC	CASSVLMAENYNEQFF
TRBV6-5	.	.	TRBJ1-6	TGTGCCAGCAGTTACTCGGACAGTAAGGGTTCACCCCTCCACTTT	CASSYSDSKGSPLHF
TRBV29-1	.	.	TRBJ2-2	TGCAGCGTTTGGGCAGCCACCGGGGAGCTGTTTTTT	CSVWAATGELFF
TRBV20-1	.	TRBD1	TRBJ1-4	TGCAGTGCCCAACAGGGGTTCACTAATGAAAAACTGTTTTTT	CSAQQGFTNEKLFF
TRBV9	few	.	TRBJ2-1	TGTGCCAGCAGGCGGGACGGTTACAATGAGCAGTTCTTC	CASRRDGYNEQFF
TRBV5-1	.	.	TRBJ2-7	TGCGCCAGCAGCTTGTTCCTTCGGACAGCAGACTCCTACGAGCAGTACTTC	CASSLFLRTADSYEQYF
TRBV20-1	few	.	TRBJ2-3	TGCAGTGCTGCAGATCGGACAGCGGTCCCAGATACGCAGTATTTT	CSAADRTAVPDTQYF
TRBV28	.	TRBD2	TRBJ2-1	TGTGCCAGCAGTTTTAAGGGACTAGCGTCCTACAATGAGCAGTTCTTC	CASSFKGLASYNEQFF
TRBV15	few	TRBD2	TRBJ2-5	TGTGCCACCAGCCCTGGGACTAAAGATGAGACCCAGTACTTC	CATSPGTKDETQYF
TRBV28	.	TRBD2	TRBJ2-1	TGTGCCAGCAGTTACGGGCTAGCGGGGCGGGTTGAGCAGTTCTTC	CASSYGLAGRVEQFF
TRBV15	.	.	TRBJ2-1	TGTGCCACCAGCAGAGGGTCACAGGGTGATTTTTTTAATGAGCAGTTCTTC	CATSRGSQGDFFNEQFF
TRBV12-3/TRBV12-4	.	.	TRBJ2-3	TGTGCCAGTCATCCGGGACCCAAGGGTATCACAGATACGCAGTATTTT	CASHPGPKGITDTQYF
TRBV12-3/TRBV12-4	few	.	TRBJ2-3	TGTGCCAGCTGTAGCGTAAGCACAGATACGCAGTATTTT	CASCSVSTDTQYF
TRBV20-1	.	.	TRBJ1-5	TGCAGTACCCAAGGCGGAGTTAGCAATCAGCCCCAGCATTTT	CSTQGGVSNQPQHF
TRBV5-5	.	.	TRBJ2-7	TGTGCCAGCAGCTTGTACCAGAACCTAAAGGGTTACGAGCAGTACTTC	CASSLYQNLKGYEQYF
TRBV4-2	many	TRBD1	TRBJ2-7	TGTGCCAGCAGCCAAGAACCGGACAGGGGTGTTTACGAGCAGTACTTC	CASSQEPDRGVYEQYF
TRBV20-1	.	TRBD2	TRBJ2-2	TGCAGTGCTAGTGCCCGACGGGGAGGGACCGGGGAGCTGTTTTTT	CSASARRGGTGELFF
TRBV12-3/TRBV12-4	.	.	TRBJ1-4	TGTGCCAGCAAGGTTTCAACTAATGAAAAACTGTTTTTT	CASKVSTNEKLFF
TRBV7-6	few	.	TRBJ2-1	TGTGCCAGCAGCTCGACACTAGCTCTGAATGAGCAGTTCTTC	CASSSTLALNEQFF
TRBV6-1	.	TRBD2	TRBJ2-3	TGTGCCAGCAGCCTACTAGCGGGGATTGGCCGAGATACGCAGTATTTT	CASSLLAGIGRDTQYF
TRBV12-3/TRBV12-4	few	.	TRBJ2-3	TGTGCCAGCAGTTTTGGGTCCCTCCCCAGATTT	CASSFGSLPRF
TRBV5-4	.	TRBD1	TRBJ2-7	TGTGCCAGCAGCCCGCGACAGGGGGCGGGGGAGCAGTACTTC	CASSPRQGAGEQYF
TRBV28	few	TRBD2	TRBJ2-1	TGTGCCAGCAGTGGAGGACTAGCTTCTTACAATGAGCAGTTCTTC	CASSGGLASYNEQFF
TRBV29-1	.	.	TRBJ1-2	TGCAGCGTTGGAGACACGCCCTGGAGCTACACCTTC	CSVGDTPWSYTF
TRBV20-1	.	.	TRBJ2-7	TGCAGTGCTAGAGGTCGTTGGGAAGAGACAGCGGACAACGAGCAGTACTTC	CSARGRWEETADNEQYF
TRBV29-1	few	.	TRBJ2-7	TGCAGCGTCGAAAATGAGCTGGGCTACGAGCAGTACTTC	CSVENELGYEQYF
TRBV20-1	.	TRBD2	TRBJ2-1	TGCAGTGCTAGTTCTTTCGGGGGGGCGGATGAGCAGTTCTTC	CSASSFGGADEQFF
TRBV3-1	.	TRBD2	TRBJ2-1	TGTGCCAGCAGCCAACAGGCTAGCGGGGGGCCGAACAATGAGCAGTTCTTC	CASSQQASGGPNNEQFF
TRBV6-1	.	.	TRBJ2-7	TGTGCCAGCAGGGGGACTTTGGGCTCCTACGAGCAGTACTTC	CASRGTLGSYEQYF